The rows below give T cell receptor beta chains drawn from one sample of a study of blood T cell repertoires in COVID-19. Some clones are missing from TCRdb's copy, which holds only in-frame ones; the method was immunoSEQ multiplex PCR. The sample shows roughly 100,000 clones, over 70% of them seen only once. Sequenced input: peripheral blood. Receptors originate from a human donor with acute or convalescent COVID-19. The donor label of this sample is uncertain. Both conserved end residues are part of each CDR3. Fields, in order: D gene, V gene, J gene, clone size, CDR3 protein, CDR3 DNA. D genes are given only for firm matches. Expanded clones get a size class; other rows say once, few or many, or leave the size out.

TRBD1,TRBV4-1,TRBJ2-7,medium-sized,CASSQDGTGAYEQYF,TGCGCCAGCAGCCAAGATGGGACAGGGGCCTACGAGCAGTACTTC
TRBD2,TRBV5-1,TRBJ2-4,.,CASSSQTSGGKNIQYF,TGCGCCAGCAGCTCCCAGACTAGCGGGGGCAAAAACATTCAGTACTTC
TRBD1,TRBV18,TRBJ1-1,.,CASSSITGGSFF,TGTGCCAGCTCATCAATTACAGGGGGGTCTTTCTTT
.,TRBV6-6,TRBJ1-1,.,CASSYFIRTIGTEAFF,TGTGCCAGCAGTTACTTCATCAGGACAATCGGCACTGAAGCTTTCTTT
TRBD2,TRBV27,TRBJ2-3,.,CASSYRRGGTDTQYF,TGTGCCAGCAGTTATAGACGGGGGGGCACAGATACGCAGTATTTT
TRBD1,TRBV13,TRBJ1-2,.,CASSLRTGGSGYGYTF,TGTGCCAGCAGCTTGAGGACAGGGGGATCCGGCTATGGCTACACCTTC
.,TRBV11-2,TRBJ2-3,.,CASSLTATTDTQYF,TGTGCCAGCAGCTTAACAGCTACCACAGATACGCAGTATTTT
.,TRBV29-1,TRBJ1-3,few,CSVVEFGNTIYF,TGCAGCGTTGTTGAGTTTGGAAACACCATATATTTT
.,TRBV3-1/TRBV3-2,TRBJ1-1,.,CASSRGSPGTEAFF,TGTGCCAGCAGCCGGGGCAGTCCGGGCACTGAAGCTTTCTTT
TRBD1,TRBV4-1,TRBJ2-3,.,CASSQVLIGTGGTDTQYF,TGCGCCAGCAGCCAAGTATTAATAGGGACAGGGGGGACAGATACGCAGTATTTT
TRBD2,TRBV27,TRBJ2-3,.,CASSLSRLAGGYGINTDTQYF,TGTGCCAGCAGTTTATCCCGACTAGCGGGGGGGTACGGGATAAACACAGATACGCAGTATTTT
.,TRBV6-2/TRBV6-3,TRBJ1-1,few,CASSKSDIKGTEAFF,TGTGCCAGCAGTAAATCTGACATAAAAGGAACTGAAGCTTTCTTT
.,TRBV27,TRBJ2-1,few,CASSMEGRLFNEQFF,TGTGCCAGCAGTATGGAAGGGAGACTTTTCAATGAGCAGTTCTTC
TRBD1,TRBV7-9,TRBJ1-6,.,CASSLGDRGNSPLHF,TGTGCCAGCAGCTTAGGGGACAGGGGTAATTCACCCCTCCACTTT
.,TRBV4-1,TRBJ2-3,.,CASSQWTAGSTDTQYF,TGCGCCAGCAGCCAATGGACAGCCGGGAGCACAGATACGCAGTATTTT
TRBD1,TRBV5-4,TRBJ2-5,.,CASTQDRVKETQYF,TGTGCCAGCACCCAAGACAGGGTCAAGGAGACCCAGTACTTC